This TCR beta chain was identified in a study of control samples from healthy donors and cancer patients. Looked up from germline, CDR1 is LNHNV and CDR2 is YYDKDF (reference sequence). The CDR3 is 15 residues long. V lost 5 bases, J lost 0 bases, and 13 bases lay in between. Here immunoSEQ multiplex PCR was the method, and the copy in TCRdb shows in-frame clones only, minus some. This table holds under 65,000 clones, 90% found once. Source material: PBMCs. This receptor was identified in a woman aged 50 to 60 with colorectal cancer. V usage is TRBV15 and J usage is TRBJ1-1; D remains unclear. The CDR3 DNA follows: TGTGCCACCAGCTCCGGACTCTTCCTGAACACTGAAGCTTTCTTT. It codes for CATSSGLFLNTEAFF.